This T cell receptor beta chain was sequenced in a study of T cells in Graves' hyperthyroidism and ophthalmopathy. Turning to the study itself: Peripheral blood was collected at initial diagnosis, before any treatment.

At least ten counts were recorded for this clonotype. Its specificity is not known. Authors of the study amplified TCR beta CDR3 regions from RNA transcripts. TCR CDR3 regions were first amplified by RT-PCR with HTBI primers. TCRdb reprocessed the multiplex PCR reads via MiXCR and lists one record per CDR3 protein. The repertoire holds about 840,000 distinct CDR3 sequences, over 35% seen once, with over 8% in the top ten. Trimming took 0 bases from V and 3 from J; bases not matched to a gene: 0. This CDR3 has 14 amino acids. Germline CDR1 and CDR2: SGHTA and FQGTGA. Regarding the study as a whole: The model's output predicted ophthalmopathy at a median of about 6.5 months prior to onset. Stable hyperthyroidism was separated from ophthalmopathy by a model based on 13 V-J features.

Across 18 months, stable Graves' hyperthyroidism was marked by no progression to ophthalmopathy. The sequence came from a man aged 18 to 30 with Graves' hyperthyroidism. The sample was blood. This sequence joins TRBV7-3 and TRBJ2-7; 9 nucleotides agree with TRBD1. CDR3 residues: CASSLTGQGYEQYF. CDR3 nucleotides: TGTGCCAGCAGCTTAACGGGACAGGGCTACGAGCAGTACTTC. The variable domain in full, completed from reference TRBV7-3 and TRBJ2-7, reads GAGVSQTPSNKVTEKGKYVELRCDPISGHTALYWYRQSLGQGPEFLIYFQGTGAADDSGLPNDRFFAVRPEGSVSTLKIQRTERGDSAVYLCASSLTGQGYEQYFGPGTRLTVT.